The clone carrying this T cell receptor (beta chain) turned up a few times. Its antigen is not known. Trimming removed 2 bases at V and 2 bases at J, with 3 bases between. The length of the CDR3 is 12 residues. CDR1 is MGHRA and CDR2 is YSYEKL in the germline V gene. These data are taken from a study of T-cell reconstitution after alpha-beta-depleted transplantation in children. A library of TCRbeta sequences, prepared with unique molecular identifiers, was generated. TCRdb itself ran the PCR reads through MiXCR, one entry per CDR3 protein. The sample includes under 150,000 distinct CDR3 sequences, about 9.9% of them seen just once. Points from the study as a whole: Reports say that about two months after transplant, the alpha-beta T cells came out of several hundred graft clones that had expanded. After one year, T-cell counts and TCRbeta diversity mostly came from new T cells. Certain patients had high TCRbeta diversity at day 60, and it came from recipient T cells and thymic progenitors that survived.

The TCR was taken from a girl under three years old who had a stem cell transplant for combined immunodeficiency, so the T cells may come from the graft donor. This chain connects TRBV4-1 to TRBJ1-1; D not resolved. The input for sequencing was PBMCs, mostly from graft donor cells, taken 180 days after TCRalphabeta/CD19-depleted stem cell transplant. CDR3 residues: CASSQFNTEAFF. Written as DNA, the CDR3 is TGCGCCAGCAGCCAATTTAACACTGAAGCTTTCTTT.